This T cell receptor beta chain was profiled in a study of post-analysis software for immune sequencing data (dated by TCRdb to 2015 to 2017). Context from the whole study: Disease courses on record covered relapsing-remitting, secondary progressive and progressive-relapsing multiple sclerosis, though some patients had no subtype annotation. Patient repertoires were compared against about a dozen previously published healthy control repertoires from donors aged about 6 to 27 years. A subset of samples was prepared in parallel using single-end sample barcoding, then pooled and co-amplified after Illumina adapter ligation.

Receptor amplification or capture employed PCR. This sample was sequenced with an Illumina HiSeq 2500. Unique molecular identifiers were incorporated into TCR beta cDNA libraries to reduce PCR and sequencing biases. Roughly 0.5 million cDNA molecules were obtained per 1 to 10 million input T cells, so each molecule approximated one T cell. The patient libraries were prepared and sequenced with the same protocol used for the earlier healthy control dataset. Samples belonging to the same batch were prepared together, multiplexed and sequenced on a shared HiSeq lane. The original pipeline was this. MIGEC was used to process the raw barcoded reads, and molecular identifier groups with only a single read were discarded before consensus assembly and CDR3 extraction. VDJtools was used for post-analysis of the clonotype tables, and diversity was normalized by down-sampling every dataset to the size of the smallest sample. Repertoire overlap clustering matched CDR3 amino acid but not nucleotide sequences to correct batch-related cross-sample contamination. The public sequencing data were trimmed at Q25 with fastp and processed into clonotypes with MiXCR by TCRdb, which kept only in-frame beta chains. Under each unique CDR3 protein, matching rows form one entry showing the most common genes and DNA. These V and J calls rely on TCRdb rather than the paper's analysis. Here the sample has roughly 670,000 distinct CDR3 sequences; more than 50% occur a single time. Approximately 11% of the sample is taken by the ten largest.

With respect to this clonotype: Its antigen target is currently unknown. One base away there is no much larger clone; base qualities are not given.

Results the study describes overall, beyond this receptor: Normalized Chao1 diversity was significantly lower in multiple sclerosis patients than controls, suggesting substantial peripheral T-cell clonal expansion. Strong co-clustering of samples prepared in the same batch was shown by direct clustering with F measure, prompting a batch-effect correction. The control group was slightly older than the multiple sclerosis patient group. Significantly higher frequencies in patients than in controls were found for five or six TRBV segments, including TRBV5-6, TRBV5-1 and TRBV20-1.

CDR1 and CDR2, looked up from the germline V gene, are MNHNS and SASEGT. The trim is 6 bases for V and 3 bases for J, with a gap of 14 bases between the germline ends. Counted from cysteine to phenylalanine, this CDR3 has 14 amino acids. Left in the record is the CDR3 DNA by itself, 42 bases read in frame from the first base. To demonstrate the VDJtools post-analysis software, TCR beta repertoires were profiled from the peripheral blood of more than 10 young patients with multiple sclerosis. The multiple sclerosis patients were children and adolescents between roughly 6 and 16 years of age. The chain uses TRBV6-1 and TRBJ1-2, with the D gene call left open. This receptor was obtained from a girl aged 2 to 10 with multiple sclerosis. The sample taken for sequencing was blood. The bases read TGTGCCAGCAGAAGACAAACCGGGGACTATGGCTACACCTTC. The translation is CASRRQTGDYGYTF.